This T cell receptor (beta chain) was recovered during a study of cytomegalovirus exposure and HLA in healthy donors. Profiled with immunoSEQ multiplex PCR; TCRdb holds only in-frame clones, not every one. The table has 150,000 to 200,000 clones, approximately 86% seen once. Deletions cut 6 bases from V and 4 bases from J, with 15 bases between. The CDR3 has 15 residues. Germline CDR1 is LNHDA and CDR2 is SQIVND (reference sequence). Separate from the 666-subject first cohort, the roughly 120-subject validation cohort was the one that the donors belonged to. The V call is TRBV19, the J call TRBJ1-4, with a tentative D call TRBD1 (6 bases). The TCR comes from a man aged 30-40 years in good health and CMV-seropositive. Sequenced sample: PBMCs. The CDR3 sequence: CASSELTGFNEKLFF. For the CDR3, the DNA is TGTGCCAGTAGCGAACTGACAGGCTTTAATGAAAAACTGTTTTTT.